This TCR beta chain was obtained from a study of T cell changes during pregnancy in multiple sclerosis (dated by TCRdb to about 2019). About the investigation overall: The study examined how the T cell repertoire changed over the course of pregnancy in women with multiple sclerosis.

Turning to this clone: Its binding antigen is unknown. No base quality information exists; no much larger clone differs at one position.

Libraries were made using the immunoSEQ multiplex PCR assay. Here the immuneACCESS table is served through TCRdb, limited to in-frame sequences with V and J called. Missing clones are a known gap in these copies; in checked studies unresolved V genes cover under half, and the rest lacks a known reason. This sample has about 49,000 clones in its table, and approximately 95% of those were observed once. Together, the top ten hold around 6.4% of the sample. The CDR3 measures 15 amino acids from cysteine to phenylalanine. Only the CDR3 DNA is retained, 45 bases long and in frame from the first base. V ends up 8 bases short and J 0 bases short, with an unmatched junction base count of 9. Taken from the germline V gene (reference sequence), the CDR1 and CDR2 loops are PRHDT and FYEKMQ.

The sample in question was CD8+ T cells from peripheral blood mononuclear cells, obtained in the first trimester of pregnancy. Recombination linked TRBV13 to TRBJ1-1, and 7 bases in between align with TRBD1. This clonotype was sampled from a female donor with multiple sclerosis, enrolled in a pregnancy study. The CDR3 reads CASRSTGTLNTEAFF. The DNA is TGTGCCAGCCGTTCGACAGGGACATTGAACACTGAAGCTTTCTTT. Extended through the reference TRBV13 and TRBJ1-1 proteins, this CDR3 yields the full variable domain: AAGVIQSPRHLIKEKRETATLKCYPIPRHDTVYWYQQGPGQDPQFLISFYEKMQSDKGSIPDRFSAQQFSDYHSELNMSSLELGDSALYFCASRSTGTLNTEAFFGQGTRLTVV.